A selection of T cell receptor beta chains follows, all from one sample in a study of T cell changes during pregnancy in multiple sclerosis. The data were produced by immunoSEQ multiplex PCR, yet TCRdb's version contains in-frame clones alone and is incomplete. The profile shows about 36,000 clones, roughly 93% of them singletons. The starting material was CD4+ T cells from peripheral blood mononuclear cells, obtained in the first trimester of pregnancy. These receptors were taken from a female donor with multiple sclerosis, enrolled in a pregnancy study. CDR3s include the opening cysteine and the closing phenylalanine or tryptophan. D genes are given only for firm matches. The listing skips clone size in some rows; elsewhere it reads once, few, many or a size class.

17 | TRBD1 | TRBJ2-6 | TRBV19 | NA | CASSTGTGGSGANVLTF | TGTGCCAGTAGTACCGGGACAGGGGGCTCTGGGGCCAACGTCCTGACTTTC
14 | TRBD2 | TRBJ2-1 | TRBV28 | once | CASSRSLAGNEQFF | TGTGCCAGCAGTCGTTCGCTAGCGGGTAATGAGCAGTTCTTC
18 | TRBD2 | TRBJ2-1 | TRBV5-6 | NA | CASSSQIAGRSSYNEQFF | TGTGCCAGCAGCTCGCAAATAGCGGGGCGAAGCTCCTACAATGAGCAGTTCTTC
15 | TRBD2 | TRBJ2-1 | TRBV5-1 | NA | CASRSLAGRYNEQFF | TGCGCCAGCAGATCCCTAGCGGGCCGTTACAATGAGCAGTTCTTC
13 | NA | TRBJ1-1 | TRBV19 | NA | CASSTGVYTEAFF | TGTGCCAGTAGTACAGGGGTGTACACTGAAGCTTTCTTT
16 | NA | TRBJ2-1 | TRBV9 | NA | CASSVGPDRINNEQFF | TGTGCCAGCAGCGTCGGCCCGGACAGAATAAACAATGAGCAGTTCTTC
13 | TRBD1 | TRBJ2-7 | TRBV15 | once | CATSKGGIHEQYF | TGTGCCACCAGCAAAGGGGGCATCCACGAGCAGTACTTC
13 | TRBD1 | TRBJ1-1 | TRBV2 | NA | CGKRGQGDTEAFF | TGTGGGAAGAGGGGACAGGGGGACACTGAAGCTTTCTTT
14 | NA | TRBJ2-7 | TRBV30 | NA | CAWSVGLVPYEQYF | TGTGCCTGGAGTGTGGGACTCGTCCCCTACGAGCAGTACTTC
17 | NA | TRBJ1-6 | TRBV5-4 | few | CASSGGAGSGANSPLHF | TGTGCCAGCAGCGGGGGGGCCGGGTCGGGGGCTAATTCACCCCTCCACTTT
16 | TRBD2 | TRBJ2-3 | TRBV2 | NA | CASSEVAGGRTDTQYF | TGTGCCAGCAGTGAAGTAGCGGGAGGGAGGACAGATACGCAGTATTTT
15 | NA | TRBJ2-7 | TRBV5-1 | once | CASSVTGDTSYEQYF | TGCGCCAGCAGCGTGACAGGTGATACCTCCTACGAGCAGTACTTC
14 | NA | TRBJ1-2 | TRBV2 | NA | CASSASGASYGYTF | TGTGCCAGCAGTGCGTCAGGGGCCTCGTATGGCTACACCTTC
14 | NA | TRBJ1-1 | TRBV9 | NA | CASSVGSENTEAFF | TGTGCCAGCAGCGTAGGGTCAGAGAACACTGAAGCTTTCTTT
15 | TRBD2 | TRBJ2-1 | TRBV5-1 | NA | CASEPSGRPKDEQFF | TGCGCCAGCGAACCTAGCGGGAGACCGAAGGATGAGCAGTTCTTC
10 | NA | TRBJ2-1 | TRBV20-1 | NA | CSAPTVEQFF | TGCAGTGCCCCGACAGTAGAGCAGTTCTTC
13 | NA | TRBJ1-5 | TRBV5-1 | NA | CASSLAAGQPQHF | TGCGCCAGCAGCTTGGCCGCAGGCCAGCCCCAGCATTTT
16 | NA | TRBJ1-2 | TRBV5-4 | few | CASSLAQGGANYGYTF | TGTGCCAGCAGCTTGGCCCAAGGAGGGGCTAACTATGGCTACACCTTC
13 | NA | TRBJ2-5 | TRBV7-3 | once | CASSPPGGETQYF | TGTGCCAGCAGTCCACCGGGTGGGGAGACCCAGTACTTC
16 | TRBD1 | TRBJ2-2 | TRBV6-6 | few | CASSTQGASGTGELFF | TGTGCCAGCAGTACGCAGGGGGCCTCGGGCACCGGGGAGCTGTTTTTT
13 | TRBD1 | TRBJ1-2 | TRBV18 | NA | CASSPDRAYGYTF | TGTGCCAGCTCACCGGACAGGGCTTATGGCTACACCTTC
15 | TRBD2 | TRBJ2-1 | TRBV7-9 | once | CASSSGWAGGNEQFF | TGTGCCAGCAGCTCGGGCTGGGCGGGAGGCAATGAGCAGTTCTTC
16 | NA | TRBJ1-1 | TRBV7-3 | once | CASSLIGPAGPTEAFF | TGTGCCAGCAGCTTAATAGGTCCGGCAGGGCCCACTGAAGCTTTCTTT
17 | TRBD1 | TRBJ1-6 | TRBV5-5 | NA | CASSFRGRGTYNSPLHF | TGTGCCAGCAGCTTCAGGGGGCGGGGTACCTATAATTCACCCCTCCACTTT
13 | NA | TRBJ2-5 | TRBV2 | NA | CASSDAPGETQYF | TGTGCCAGCAGTGACGCGCCTGGAGAGACCCAGTACTTC
21 | TRBD2 | TRBJ2-5 | TRBV4-3 | NA | CASSQEWDLGDRLAGAETQYF | TGCGCCAGCAGCCAAGAATGGGACTTGGGAGATCGACTAGCGGGGGCAGAGACCCAGTACTTC
13 | NA | TRBJ1-5 | TRBV19 | NA | CASSIDRVQPQHF | TGTGCCAGTAGTATAGACAGGGTTCAGCCCCAGCATTTT
14 | TRBD2 | TRBJ2-7 | TRBV5-1 | NA | CASSHTDGHREEYF | TGCGCCAGCAGCCATACTGATGGACACCGGGAGGAGTACTTC
14 | TRBD2 | TRBJ2-5 | TRBV4-2 | NA | CASSPRTSGETQYF | TGTGCCAGCAGCCCCCGTACTAGCGGGGAGACCCAGTACTTC
13 | NA | TRBJ1-2 | TRBV18 | NA | CASSYGQSDGYTF | TGTGCCAGCTCATATGGACAGTCAGATGGCTACACCTTC
18 | TRBD2 | TRBJ2-3 | TRBV5-4 | NA | CASSVGLAGARSTDTQYF | TGTGCCAGCAGCGTGGGACTAGCGGGGGCCAGATCCACAGATACGCAGTATTTT
13 | NA | TRBJ1-1 | TRBV4-3 | few | CASSQTQGTEAFF | TGCGCCAGCAGCCAAACCCAGGGCACTGAAGCTTTCTTT
17 | TRBD1 | TRBJ2-2 | TRBV11-2 | NA | CASSFSSRTGPAGELFF | TGTGCCAGCAGCTTTTCCTCCCGGACAGGGCCCGCCGGGGAGCTGTTTTTT
17 | TRBD1 | TRBJ1-5 | TRBV28 | NA | CASTNIIGQGAGQPQHF | TGTGCCAGCACGAATATTATCGGACAGGGGGCAGGTCAGCCCCAGCATTTT
15 | TRBD2 | TRBJ2-7 | TRBV7-7 | NA | CASSPSVAGSHEQYF | TGTGCCAGCAGCCCAAGTGTAGCGGGATCTCACGAGCAGTACTTC
13 | NA | TRBJ2-7 | TRBV7-8 | NA | CASSFTGTYEQYF | TGTGCCAGCAGTTTTACAGGTACCTACGAGCAGTACTTC
15 | NA | TRBJ1-2 | TRBV27 | NA | CASSLSGRVNYGYTF | TGTGCCAGCAGTTTATCGGGCAGGGTTAACTATGGCTACACCTTC
18 | TRBD2 | TRBJ2-2 | TRBV28 | NA | CASSSGLAGEMRPGELFF | TGTGCCAGCAGTTCGGGACTAGCGGGAGAAATGCGCCCCGGGGAGCTGTTTTTT
13 | NA | TRBJ2-1 | TRBV9 | NA | CASSFREYNEQFF | TGTGCCAGCAGCTTTAGGGAGTACAATGAGCAGTTCTTC
16 | NA | TRBJ1-2 | TRBV11-2 | NA | CASSSRGPGDPLGYTF | TGTGCCAGCAGCTCAAGAGGTCCGGGAGACCCCTTGGGCTACACCTTC
14 | TRBD1 | TRBJ2-3 | TRBV6-4 | NA | CASPYRGTPDTQYF | TGTGCCAGCCCGTACAGGGGGACCCCAGATACGCAGTATTTT
16 | TRBD2 | TRBJ2-7 | TRBV28 | NA | CASSSTVAGGGYEQYF | TGTGCCAGCAGTTCCACCGTTGCGGGAGGAGGCTACGAGCAGTACTTC
15 | TRBD2 | TRBJ2-2 | TRBV6-5 | NA | CASSPGGEVAGELFF | TGTGCCAGCAGTCCGGGGGGGGAGGTTGCCGGGGAGCTGTTTTTT
15 | TRBD1 | TRBJ1-1 | TRBV18 | NA | CASSPYRGPGTEAFF | TGTGCCAGCTCACCATACAGGGGGCCGGGCACTGAAGCTTTCTTT
15 | TRBD1 | TRBJ1-2 | TRBV10-3 | NA | CAISNRDRGDSGYTF | TGTGCCATCTCTAACCGGGACAGGGGAGATTCTGGCTACACCTTC
17 | NA | TRBJ2-7 | TRBV19 | NA | CASSTMSTGTMTYEQYF | TGTGCCAGTAGTACCATGTCCACAGGGACTATGACCTACGAGCAGTACTTC
17 | TRBD1 | TRBJ2-6 | TRBV6-4 | NA | CASSPRTGASGANVLTF | TGTGCCAGCAGCCCTAGGACAGGTGCCTCTGGGGCCAACGTCCTGACTTTC
16 | TRBD2 | TRBJ2-1 | TRBV18 | NA | CASSPLTSGTYNEQFF | TGTGCCAGCTCACCACTAACTAGCGGGACTTACAATGAGCAGTTCTTC
13 | NA | TRBJ2-7 | TRBV5-1 | NA | CASSLAGSYEQYF | TGCGCCAGCAGCTTGGCCGGGTCCTACGAGCAGTACTTC
16 | NA | TRBJ1-1 | TRBV4-1 | NA | CASSLRGGGMDTEAFF | TGCGCCAGCAGCCTCCGGGGCGGGGGAATGGACACTGAAGCTTTCTTT
14 | NA | TRBJ1-6 | TRBV7-2 | NA | CASSLASAGSPLHF | TGTGCCAGCAGCTTAGCCTCGGCGGGTTCACCCCTCCACTTT
13 | NA | TRBJ1-1 | TRBV9 | NA | CASSVVQNTEAFF | TGTGCCAGCAGCGTAGTACAGAACACTGAAGCTTTCTTT
14 | TRBD1 | TRBJ1-1 | TRBV29-1 | NA | CSVWDRAENTEAFF | TGCAGCGTGTGGGACAGGGCGGAAAACACTGAAGCTTTCTTT